The 10 T cell receptor beta chains in this list originate from one sample, sequenced in a study of shared clonotypes between healthy human individuals. Sequenced by immunoSEQ multiplex PCR; TCRdb stores in-frame clones only, minus some. The table has about 1 million clones, about 75% seen once. Sequencing used memory CD4+ T cells sorted from blood. Subset of the sample: CD45RA-negative fraction. Receptors originate from a man in his late teens or twenties in good health.

This clone occurred a few times. V gene TRBV5-1 combines with J gene TRBJ2-5; no definite D call. There are 15 residues in the CDR3. Germline CDR1 is SGHRS and CDR2 is YFSETQ. V gave up 0 bases and J gave up 2 bases, with 11 bases separating them. This CDR3 reads CASSLAVGVQETQYF. The CDR3 nucleotides read TGCGCCAGCAGCTTGGCCGTTGGGGTGCAAGAGACCCAGTACTTC.

This clone was observed once. The gene calls are TRBV6-5 and TRBJ2-7, with D possibly being TRBD1 (7 bases). Germline-derived CDR1 and CDR2 are MNHEY and SVGAGI. CDR3 length equals 16 residues. Trimming removed 2 bases from V and 2 bases from J, with 16 bases in between. CDR3 coding DNA: TGTGCCAGCAGTTACACTCACCCCAGGGGGGCCTACGAGCAGTACTTC. This gives the protein CASSYTHPRGAYEQYF.

This rearrangement joins TRBV30 to TRBJ1-5, with D possibly matching TRBD1 (6 bases). The CDR3 has 13 amino acids. Trimming stripped 1 base from V and 4 bases from J, with 8 bases between. CDR1 is GTSNPN, CDR2 SVGIG, per germline (reference sequence). The CDR3 sequence is CAWSARGNQPQHF. The CDR3 nucleotides read TGTGCCTGGAGTGCCAGGGGAAATCAGCCCCAGCATTTT.

This clone was detected a few times. J is TRBJ2-2 and V is TRBV2; D might be TRBD2 (6 bases). Looked up from germline, CDR1 is SNHLY and CDR2 is FYNNEI. Deletions cut 10 bases from V and 1 base from J, with 10 bases between. The CDR3 extends over 13 amino acids. CDR3 DNA sequence: TGTGCCACCGGGGGAGAGAACACCGGGGAGCTGTTTTTT. It codes for CATGGENTGELFF. Full variable domain (rest looked up from reference TRBV2 and TRBJ2-2): EPEVTQTPSHQVTQMGQEVILRCVPISNHLYFYWYRQILGQKVEFLVSFYNNEISEKSEIFDDQFSVERPDGSNFTLKIRSTKLEDSAMYFCATGGENTGELFFGEGSRLTVL.

Comment on this clone: A much larger clone lies one base from this, so it may be a read error. The sample carries other DNA sequences with the same CDR3. This chain joins TRBV9 and TRBJ1-4; a possible D gene is TRBD1 (5 bases). This CDR3 is built from 15 residues. Germline V gene data show CDR1 as SGDLS and CDR2 as YYNGEE. V lost 3 bases and J 8 bases, leaving 17 bases between the germline ends. CDR3 loop: CASSADTGTYEKLFF. CDR3 bases: TGTGCCAGCAGCGCAGACACCGGGACTTACGAAAAACTGTTTTTT.

This clone occurred a few times. The chain uses TRBV4-1 and TRBJ1-2; 8 bases align to TRBD1. Germline CDR1 and CDR2: MGHRA and YSYEKL. Trimming cost V 0 bases and J 7 bases; bases outside gene matches: 7. This CDR3 has 15 residues. The CDR3 protein is CASSQDGQGNRGYTF. The CDR3 region has the DNA TGCGCCAGCAGCCAAGATGGACAGGGAAATCGTGGCTACACCTTC.

This clone appeared a single time. The V call is TRBV5-1, the J call TRBJ1-1; possible D gene TRBD1, 5 bases. The CDR3 consists of 14 residues. CDR1 SGHRS and CDR2 YFSETQ come from the germline V gene. Trimming shortened V by 6 bases and J by 1 base, and 13 bases separated the two germline ends. In nucleotides, the CDR3 is TGCGCCAGCACCCACCCCGACAGGAACACTGAAGCTTTCTTT. This codes for CASTHPDRNTEAFF.

The table lists this clone with a few counts. The gene calls are TRBV5-1 and TRBJ1-1; D unresolved. Germline V CDR1 and CDR2: SGHRS, YFSETQ. Trimming cost V 1 base and J 6 bases, with 19 bases left between them. The CDR3 has 16 residues. CDR3 sequence reads: CASSLSRRVSSAEAFF. The CDR3 region has the DNA TGCGCCAGCAGCTTGAGCAGGCGGGTCAGTAGCGCTGAAGCTTTCTTT.

Only one count was recorded for this clone. The genes are TRBV14 and TRBJ2-1, with TRBD2 as a possible D gene (6 bases). V shed 1 base and J shed 6 bases, with 10 bases lying between them. Germline-derived CDR1 and CDR2 are SGHDN and FVKESK. This CDR3 has 14 residues. The CDR3 sequence: CASSQGSGPNEQFF. The CDR3 coding sequence is TGTGCCAGCAGCCAAGGTAGCGGACCCAATGAGCAGTTCTTC.

The rearrangement links TRBV19 to TRBJ2-4, with 9 bases lining up with TRBD1. There are 13 residues in the CDR3. V shed 3 bases, J shed 6 bases, and the junction held 0 bases outside the gene matches. Germline V gene sequence: CDR1 LNHDA, CDR2 SQIVND (reference sequence). The chain's CDR3 is CASSMGQGNIQYF. The CDR3 coding sequence is TGTGCCAGTAGTATGGGACAGGGAAACATTCAGTACTTC.